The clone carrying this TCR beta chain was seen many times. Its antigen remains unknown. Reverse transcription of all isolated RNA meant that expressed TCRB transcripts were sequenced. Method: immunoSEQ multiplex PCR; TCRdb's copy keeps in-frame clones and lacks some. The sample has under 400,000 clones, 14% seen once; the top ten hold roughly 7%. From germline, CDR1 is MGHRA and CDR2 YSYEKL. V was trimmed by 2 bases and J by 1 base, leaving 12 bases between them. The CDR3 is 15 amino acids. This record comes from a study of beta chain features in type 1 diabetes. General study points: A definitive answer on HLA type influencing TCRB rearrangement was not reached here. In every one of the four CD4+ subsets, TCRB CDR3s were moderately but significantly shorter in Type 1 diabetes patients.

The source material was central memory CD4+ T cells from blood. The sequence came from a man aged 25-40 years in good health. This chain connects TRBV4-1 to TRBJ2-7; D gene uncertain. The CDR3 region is CASSQWGGPSYEQYF. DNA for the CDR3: TGCGCCAGCAGCCAATGGGGTGGGCCTTCCTACGAGCAGTACTTC.